One sample yielded the 5 T cell receptor beta chains listed below, sequenced in a study of blood T cells in healthy people across ages. Sample-barcoded 5' priming and a J-beta primer mix drove a second PCR of roughly 6 to 12 cycles. Using its own MiXCR run on the 5' RACE reads, TCRdb lists one record per CDR3 protein. The table lists under 1 million distinct CDR3 sequences, about 42% of them singletons. What was sequenced was blood. All receptors come from a man between 60 and 75 years old in good health.

The genes are TRBV20-1 and TRBJ1-6; D unresolved. V was shortened by 4 bases and J by 0 bases, with 16 bases between the two germline ends. The CDR3 length is 17 residues. Germline V gives CDR1 DFQATT, CDR2 SNEGSKA (reference sequence). CDR3 in DNA: TGCAGTGCTATCCGGGAATCGCCTGTCTCCTATAATTCACCCCTCCACTTT. Translated: CSAIRESPVSYNSPLHF.

V usage is TRBV13 and J usage is TRBJ2-3, with 8 nucleotides matching TRBD2. V was clipped by 0 bases and J by 8 bases; unmatched bases: 7. CDR3 size: 15 residues. CDR1 is PRHDT, CDR2 FYEKMQ, per germline (reference sequence). The CDR3 reads CASSLGTAGGFTQYF. The CDR3 bases are TGTGCCAGCAGCTTAGGTACTGCGGGGGGTTTTACGCAGTATTTT.

The chain recombines TRBV3-1 with TRBJ1-2; TRBD1 might be the D (6 bases). V lost 2 bases, J lost 5 bases, and 12 bases lay in between. Germline V lookup: CDR1 LGHDT, CDR2 YNNKEL (reference sequence). The CDR3 totals 14 residues. The CDR3 coding sequence is TGTGCCAGCAGCCAACAACAGGGTTGGTATGGCTACACCTTC. Encoded protein: CASSQQQGWYGYTF.

A single count supports this clonotype. The chain joins TRBV6-1 to TRBJ2-2; D not certain. Looked up from germline, CDR1 is MNHNS and CDR2 is SASEGT. Trimming stripped 0 bases from V and 4 bases from J, with 6 bases between. CDR3 length: 14 amino acids. The CDR3 bases are TGTGCCAGCAGTGAAGCCCGGAGCACCGGGGAGCTGTTTTTT. It specifies CASSEARSTGELFF.

This clonotype occurred once. The chain recombines TRBV12-3 or TRBV12-4 with TRBJ2-1, with a weak D call TRBD1 (6 bases). The CDR3 length is 16 residues. Trimming shortened V by 2 bases and J by 4 bases, and 15 bases separated the two germline ends. The CDR3 loop reads CASSLSSGQGYNEQFF. In DNA form, the CDR3 reads TGTGCCAGCAGTTTAAGCTCAGGGCAGGGGTACAATGAGCAGTTCTTC.